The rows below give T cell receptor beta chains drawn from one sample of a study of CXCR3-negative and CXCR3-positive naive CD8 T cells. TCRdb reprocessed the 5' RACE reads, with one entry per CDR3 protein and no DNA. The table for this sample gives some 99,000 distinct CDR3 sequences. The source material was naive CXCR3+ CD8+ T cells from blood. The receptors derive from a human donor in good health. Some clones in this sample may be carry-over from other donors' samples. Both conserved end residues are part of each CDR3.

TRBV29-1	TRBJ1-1	CSVGGARVNTEAFF
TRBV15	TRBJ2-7	CATSRELAGHYEQYF
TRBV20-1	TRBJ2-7	CSAREPWTYEQYF
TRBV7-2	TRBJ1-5	CASSLASWEQGDTAQPQHF
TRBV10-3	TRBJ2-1	CAISSSGSNNEQFF
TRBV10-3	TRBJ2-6	CAAGQDSGANVLTF
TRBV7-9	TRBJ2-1	CASSLGRNGEQFF
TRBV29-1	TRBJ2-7	CSVEARSSQSSYEQYF
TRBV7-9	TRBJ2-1	CAGSPRTGGTKYNEQFF
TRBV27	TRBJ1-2	CASSFGDSDYDGYTF
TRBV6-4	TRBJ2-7	CASRTGTGKAYEQYF
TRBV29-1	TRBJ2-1	CSVGRGSYNEQFF
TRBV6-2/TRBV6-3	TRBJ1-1	CASDDPRGAEAFF
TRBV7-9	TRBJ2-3	CASSREPTDTQYF
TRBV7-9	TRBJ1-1	CASSLVAQEILNTEAFF
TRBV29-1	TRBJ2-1	CSVERLEGLDEQFF
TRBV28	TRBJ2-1	CASSALLAAPLEQFF
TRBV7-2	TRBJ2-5	CASSRGGAGGTGWETQYF
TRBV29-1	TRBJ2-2	CSVEDKGPGELFF
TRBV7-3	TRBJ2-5	CASSLGIAGLKETQYF
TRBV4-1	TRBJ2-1	CASSQYQVDSYNEQFF
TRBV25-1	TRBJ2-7	CASRETGGYEQYF
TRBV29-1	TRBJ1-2	CSARGGQVRDYGYTF
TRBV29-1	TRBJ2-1	CSVEWDRGYNEQFF
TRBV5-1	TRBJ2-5	CASSLWTVKETQYF
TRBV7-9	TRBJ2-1	CASSPRDLYNEQFF
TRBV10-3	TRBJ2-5	CAISGRGLPKETQYF
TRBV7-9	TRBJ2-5	CASSSPGQLQETQYF
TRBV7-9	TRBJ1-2	CASSQLPETSNGYTF
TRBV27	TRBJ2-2	CASSFLAGELFF
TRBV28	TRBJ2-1	CASSLGLQGPYNEQFF
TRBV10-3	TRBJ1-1	CASLSEGKNTEAFF
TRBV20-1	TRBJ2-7	CSARPLAGDSYEQYF
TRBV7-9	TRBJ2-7	CASSLFGTGYEQYF
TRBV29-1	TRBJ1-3	CSCPGTGNTIYF
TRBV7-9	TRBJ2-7	CASSGSRDRGDYEQYF
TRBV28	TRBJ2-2	CASSFLGAGSTGELFF
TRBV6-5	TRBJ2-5	CASGQWLAEVQGTQYF
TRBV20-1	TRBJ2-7	CSARDLGGGDSYEQYF
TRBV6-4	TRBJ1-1	CASSDRDNTEAFF
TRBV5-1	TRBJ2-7	CASSDGGGADEQYF
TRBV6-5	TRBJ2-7	CASSTSWGARYEQYF
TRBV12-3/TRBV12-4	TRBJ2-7	CASSFLVTAYEQYF
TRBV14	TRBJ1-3	CASSRQGSGNTIYF
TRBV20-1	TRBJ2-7	CSARGQDHFGEQYF
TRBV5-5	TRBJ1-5	CARGQSSGPLYQPQHF
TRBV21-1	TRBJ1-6	CVSSNGTGNSPLHF
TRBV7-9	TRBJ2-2	CASSPQGVITGELFF
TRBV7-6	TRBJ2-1	CASSVGGGEQFF
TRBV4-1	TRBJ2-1	CASSQAIAGLSSYNEQFF